The 16 T cell receptor beta chains presented below share a single source sample, sequenced in a study of blood T cell repertoires in COVID-19. Sequencing used immunoSEQ multiplex PCR; TCRdb keeps in-frame clones, though not all of them. The table includes 190,000 or so clones, roughly 87% detected once. Material for sequencing was PBMCs or T cells enriched from blood (not recorded which). These TCRs come from a man in his late teens or twenties with acute COVID-19.

The rearrangement uses TRBV25-1 and TRBJ2-3; 10 bases fit TRBD2. The CDR3 covers 18 residues. CDR1 is MGHDK, CDR2 SYGVNS, per germline. V dropped 4 bases and J dropped 4; count of bases not matched to a gene: 14. The CDR3 coding sequence is TGTGCCAGCAGTGCCCGTTCCGCTAGCGGGAGAGTATCAGATACGCAGTATTTT. Translation: CASSARSASGRVSDTQYF.

In this sample, this clone turned up once. The V and J genes are TRBV18 and TRBJ1-5, with D unresolved. This CDR3 comprises 16 residues. V was cut by 2 bases and J by 10 bases, with 21 bases left in between. The germline V gene encodes CDR1 KGHSH and CDR2 LQKENI. The CDR3 DNA reads as TGTGCCAGCTCACCAGGGGAATGGGAGCCCAGAGGTCCCCAGCATTTT. Protein sequence: CASSPGEWEPRGPQHF.

The chain has TRBV7-9 and TRBJ2-7; the D gene is possibly TRBD2 (5 bases). With 5 bases removed from V and 1 base from J, the gap between germline ends came to 15 bases. Germline V gene data show CDR1 as SEHNR and CDR2 as FQNEAQ (reference sequence). The CDR3 runs 15 residues. CDR3 nucleotide sequence: TGTGCCAGCAGCCCCTGGATAGCGCATTCCTACGAGCAGTACTTC. It yields the protein CASSPWIAHSYEQYF.

The chain employs TRBV9 and TRBJ1-6, with a weak D call TRBD1 (5 bases). V was trimmed by 4 bases and J by 9 bases, leaving 14 bases between them. The CDR3 is made up of 14 amino acids. Germline CDR1 SGDLS, CDR2 YYNGEE. CDR3: CASSLTGLSSPLHF. The CDR3 nucleotides are TGTGCCAGCAGCCTTACAGGTTTAAGTTCACCCCTCCACTTT.

This rearrangement joins TRBV28 to TRBJ1-4; TRBD1 might be the D (5 bases). Trimming removed 6 bases from V and 2 bases from J, with 10 bases in between. The CDR3 is made up of 14 amino acids. Germline V gene data show CDR1 as MDHEN and CDR2 as SYDVKM. CDR3 in amino acids: CASSTRQTNEKLFF. Here the CDR3 DNA reads TGTGCCAGCAGCACCAGACAGACTAATGAAAAACTGTTTTTT.

The chain couples TRBV7-9 to TRBJ1-4; D unresolved. CDR3 length: 15 amino acids. Germline V gives CDR1 SEHNR, CDR2 FQNEAQ (reference sequence). The V and J ends lost 5 bases and 8 bases respectively, with 18 bases between them. The CDR3 DNA is TGTGCCAGCAGCCCTGAAGGAACGGGGTTCGAAAAACTGTTTTTT. It translates to CASSPEGTGFEKLFF.

This chain links TRBV19 with TRBJ2-2, with TRBD2 matching over 8 bases. Germline CDR1 LNHDA, CDR2 SQIVND (reference sequence). CDR3 size: 17 residues. The V and J ends lost 3 bases and 2 bases, in that order; junction bases with no gene match: 8. The chain's CDR3 is CASSIRAGGPNTGELFF. The CDR3 DNA reads as TGTGCCAGTAGTATTAGGGCGGGAGGACCTAACACCGGGGAGCTGTTTTTT.

The chain employs TRBV12-3 or TRBV12-4 and TRBJ2-7; tentative D call: TRBD1 (6 bases). Trimming shortened V by 0 bases and J by 3 bases, and 6 bases separated the two germline ends. The CDR3 spans 13 residues. The CDR3 nucleotides are TGTGCCAGCAGTTTAGCCAGGGGCTACGAGCAGTACTTC. Translation gives CASSLARGYEQYF.

The J gene is TRBJ2-7, the V gene TRBV30; 9 bases fit TRBD2. The CDR3 is made up of 17 amino acids. The V and J ends lost 0 bases and 4 bases, in that order; junction bases with no gene match: 13. The germline gives CDR1 GTSNPN, CDR2 SVGIG (reference sequence). The CDR3 nucleotides are TGTGCCTGGAGTGTAATAGCGGGAGTAGGGTGGCGATACGAGCAGTACTTC. Translated, it gives CAWSVIAGVGWRYEQYF.

V usage is TRBV24-1 and J usage is TRBJ2-1; D gene unclear. This CDR3 has 17 amino acids. V lost 3 bases, J lost 9 bases, and 23 bases lay in between. Per the germline V gene, CDR1 is KGHDR and CDR2 is SFDVKD. CDR3 amino acids: CATSDTYRVPLVGEQFF. Written as DNA, the CDR3 is TGTGCCACCAGTGATACATACCGGGTCCCCTTGGTGGGTGAGCAGTTCTTC.

There are many counts of this clone. The chain links TRBV6-5 to TRBJ2-3; 12 nucleotides align to TRBD2. Losses at the gene ends were 6 bases for V and 4 bases for J; bases not matched to a gene: 5. CDR3 length: 15 residues. The germline gives CDR1 MNHEY, CDR2 SVGAGI. The CDR3: CASSRLAGDADTQYF. CDR3 nucleotides: TGTGCCAGCAGCAGACTAGCGGGAGACGCAGATACGCAGTATTTT.

The V gene is TRBV6-2 or TRBV6-3, the J gene TRBJ2-1; a weak D match, TRBD2 (5 bases). CDR3 size: 12 residues. V gave up 2 bases and J gave up 6 bases, with 5 bases separating them. Per the germline V gene, CDR1 is MNHEY and CDR2 is SVGEGT. CDR3 nucleotide sequence: TGTGCCAGCAGTTACCTAGCCAATGAGCAGTTCTTC. Translation: CASSYLANEQFF.

V usage is TRBV24-1 and J usage is TRBJ2-7; D unresolved. V was cut by 1 base and J by 2 bases, with 14 bases left in between. The germline V gene has CDR1 KGHDR and CDR2 SFDVKD. This CDR3 region has 16 residues. The CDR3 DNA follows: TGTGCCACCAGTGATTTAGACACCCATGACCCCTACGAGCAGTACTTC. Amino acids: CATSDLDTHDPYEQYF.

This chain connects TRBV27 to TRBJ1-6; D possibly corresponds to TRBD1 (6 bases). The CDR3 runs 16 residues. V was clipped by 5 bases and J by 5 bases, with 16 bases between them. Germline loops: CDR1 MNHEY, CDR2 SMNVEV (reference sequence). CDR3 sequence reads: CASSPMTGYHNSPLHF. Here the CDR3 DNA reads TGTGCCAGCAGTCCCATGACAGGATATCATAATTCACCCCTCCACTTT.

This rearrangement joins TRBV27 to TRBJ2-7, with 8 bases lining up with TRBD1. The CDR3 runs to 14 residues. Germline CDR1 is MNHEY and CDR2 is SMNVEV (reference sequence). Germline trimming cut 6 bases from V and 3 bases from J; bases unmatched to any gene: 7. The CDR3 here is CASRPGQDIYEQYF. The CDR3 region has the DNA TGTGCCAGCAGACCGGGACAGGACATCTACGAGCAGTACTTC.

In this sample, this clone turned up once. A read error may account for a junction end that differs from germline. This rearrangement joins TRBV3-1 (or the pseudogene TRBV3-2) to TRBJ1-1; no clear D gene. The length of the CDR3 is 13 residues. The germline CDR1 and CDR2 sequences are LGHDT and YNNKEL (reference sequence). The CDR3 nucleotides read TGTGCCAGCAGCCTGCGCCTCCTCCGACTGAGAGACTTT. Protein sequence: CASSLRLLRLRDF.